The rows below give T cell receptor beta chains drawn from one sample of a study of Ad26.COV2.S vaccination and SARS-CoV-2 variants. The assay was immunoSEQ multiplex PCR, and TCRdb's table has in-frame clones only and misses some. The sample shows 350,000 to 550,000 clones, 89% of them seen only once. The sequences come from peripheral blood, collected in a trial of Ad26.COV2.S vaccine versus placebo. These receptors originate from a person aged 18 to 65 who received the Ad26.COV2.S COVID-19 vaccine or a placebo. CDR3s include the opening cysteine and the closing phenylalanine or tryptophan. Fields, in order: clone size, J gene, D gene, V gene, CDR3 DNA, CDR3 protein. D genes are given only for firm matches. Rows give clone size only sometimes, using once, few, many, or a class for an expanded clone.

clone_size: -; j_call: TRBJ2-1; d_call: -; v_call: TRBV12-3/TRBV12-4; cdr3_nt: TGTGCATCAAGCTCCTACAATGAGCAGTTCTTC; cdr3_aa: CASSSYNEQFF
clone_size: -; j_call: TRBJ2-2; d_call: TRBD1; v_call: TRBV27; cdr3_nt: TGTGCCAGCAGAAAAAACACAGGGGCCGCGAGTACCGGGGAGCTGTTTTTT; cdr3_aa: CASRKNTGAASTGELFF
clone_size: -; j_call: TRBJ1-1; d_call: -; v_call: TRBV10-3; cdr3_nt: TGTGCCATCACCCAGGGGAGCCCAGACACTGAAGCTTTCTTT; cdr3_aa: CAITQGSPDTEAFF
clone_size: -; j_call: TRBJ1-5; d_call: -; v_call: TRBV2; cdr3_nt: TGTGCCAGCAGTGTAAATAGCAATCAGCCCCAGCATTTT; cdr3_aa: CASSVNSNQPQHF
clone_size: -; j_call: TRBJ1-2; d_call: -; v_call: TRBV2; cdr3_nt: TGTGCCAGCCAACACCGGACAGAAACAAACTATGGCTACACCTTC; cdr3_aa: CASQHRTETNYGYTF
clone_size: -; j_call: TRBJ2-4; d_call: TRBD1; v_call: TRBV5-1; cdr3_nt: TGCGCCAGCAGCTTGGGACAGGGCATGAACATTCAGTACTTC; cdr3_aa: CASSLGQGMNIQYF
clone_size: -; j_call: TRBJ1-4; d_call: -; v_call: TRBV25-1; cdr3_nt: TGTGCCAGCAGTGACCCCTCGGGGGCTTTGCATGAAAAACTGTTTTTT; cdr3_aa: CASSDPSGALHEKLFF
clone_size: -; j_call: TRBJ1-5; d_call: TRBD1; v_call: TRBV19; cdr3_nt: TGTGCCAGTAGTATAAGTCCATGGGACAGGGGTATTAATCAGCCCCAGCATTTT; cdr3_aa: CASSISPWDRGINQPQHF
clone_size: -; j_call: TRBJ2-7; d_call: -; v_call: TRBV27; cdr3_nt: TGTGCCAGCAGTTTATCTCTCGCGACAGCATCCTACGAGCAGTACTTC; cdr3_aa: CASSLSLATASYEQYF
clone_size: once; j_call: TRBJ2-3; d_call: -; v_call: TRBV5-8; cdr3_nt: TGTGCCAGCAGCAGTATAAAGTGGGGACCAAGAATCGTTCATCCAGATACGCAGTATTTT; cdr3_aa: CASSSIKWGPRIVHPDTQYF
clone_size: -; j_call: TRBJ2-7; d_call: TRBD2; v_call: TRBV5-1; cdr3_nt: TGCGCCAGCAGCTTAACCGGGACGGGAGGGGACGAGCAGTACTTC; cdr3_aa: CASSLTGTGGDEQYF
clone_size: -; j_call: TRBJ1-5; d_call: -; v_call: TRBV7-3; cdr3_nt: TGTGCCAGCAGCCTAGACAGTAATCAGCCCCAGCATTTT; cdr3_aa: CASSLDSNQPQHF
clone_size: -; j_call: TRBJ2-1; d_call: -; v_call: TRBV5-1; cdr3_nt: TGCGCCAGCAAAGAAACAGGGAGTTCCTACAATGAGCAGTTCTTC; cdr3_aa: CASKETGSSYNEQFF
clone_size: -; j_call: TRBJ1-6; d_call: TRBD1; v_call: TRBV29-1; cdr3_nt: TGCAGCGTTGTGGACAGGGATAATTCACCCCTCCACTTT; cdr3_aa: CSVVDRDNSPLHF
clone_size: -; j_call: TRBJ1-5; d_call: -; v_call: TRBV19; cdr3_nt: TGTGCCAGTAATGGGGGCTGGGGGAGTCAGCCCCAGCATTTT; cdr3_aa: CASNGGWGSQPQHF
clone_size: -; j_call: TRBJ1-5; d_call: -; v_call: TRBV7-8; cdr3_nt: TGTGCCAGCAGCTTATCGGGGGGCGCGTTTCAGCCCCAGCATTTT; cdr3_aa: CASSLSGGAFQPQHF
clone_size: -; j_call: TRBJ2-5; d_call: -; v_call: TRBV24-1; cdr3_nt: TGTGCCACCAGTGATTTAGGGGACGGGAAAGAGACCCAGTACTTC; cdr3_aa: CATSDLGDGKETQYF
clone_size: -; j_call: TRBJ1-5; d_call: -; v_call: TRBV5-1; cdr3_nt: TGCGCCAGCAGCCCCGTAGGTGTCGGTCAGCCCCAGCATTTT; cdr3_aa: CASSPVGVGQPQHF
clone_size: -; j_call: TRBJ1-1; d_call: -; v_call: TRBV7-3; cdr3_nt: TGTGCCAGCAGCTTAAATGCACAGACCATGAACACTGAAGCTTTCTTT; cdr3_aa: CASSLNAQTMNTEAFF
clone_size: -; j_call: TRBJ2-7; d_call: -; v_call: TRBV12-2; cdr3_nt: TGTGCAAGTCGCTTTGTCCCCCCCCATAGGACAGCGACGTACGAGCAGTACTTC; cdr3_aa: CASRFVPPHRTATYEQYF
clone_size: few; j_call: TRBJ1-2; d_call: TRBD1; v_call: TRBV5-5; cdr3_nt: TGTGCCAGCAGCTTGGTTACAGGGGATGGCTACACCTTC; cdr3_aa: CASSLVTGDGYTF
clone_size: -; j_call: TRBJ1-5; d_call: -; v_call: TRBV18; cdr3_nt: TGTGCCAGCACCCTGACGTGGAGCAATCAGCCCCAGCATTTT; cdr3_aa: CASTLTWSNQPQHF
clone_size: -; j_call: TRBJ1-1; d_call: -; v_call: TRBV6-5; cdr3_nt: TGTGCCAGCAGAGAGGGGGTGAACACTGAAGCTTTCTTT; cdr3_aa: CASREGVNTEAFF
clone_size: -; j_call: TRBJ2-1; d_call: TRBD2; v_call: TRBV7-6; cdr3_nt: TGTGCCAGCAGCTTACTAGCGGGAACTTACAATGAGCAGTTCTTC; cdr3_aa: CASSLLAGTYNEQFF
clone_size: -; j_call: TRBJ2-2; d_call: -; v_call: TRBV18; cdr3_nt: TGTGCCAGCTCACCAGACAGGACGAACACCGGGGAGCTGTTTTTT; cdr3_aa: CASSPDRTNTGELFF
clone_size: -; j_call: TRBJ2-2; d_call: -; v_call: TRBV7-2; cdr3_nt: TGTGCCAGCAGCTTTCTTTCGTACACCGGGGAGCTGTTTTTT; cdr3_aa: CASSFLSYTGELFF
clone_size: -; j_call: TRBJ1-3; d_call: -; v_call: TRBV19; cdr3_nt: TGTGCCAGTAGTACCGACAGGCCCTACTCTGGAAACACCATATATTTT; cdr3_aa: CASSTDRPYSGNTIYF
clone_size: -; j_call: TRBJ1-4; d_call: TRBD1; v_call: TRBV28; cdr3_nt: TGTGCCAGCAGAAGGGACAGCCTCGACCTAGTCGGAGAAAAACTGTTTTTT; cdr3_aa: CASRRDSLDLVGEKLFF
clone_size: -; j_call: TRBJ2-3; d_call: -; v_call: TRBV5-1; cdr3_nt: TGCGCCAGCAGCCCCCCCCGGGACTCTCGCACGGATACGCAGTATTTT; cdr3_aa: CASSPPRDSRTDTQYF
clone_size: -; j_call: TRBJ1-6; d_call: -; v_call: TRBV11-3; cdr3_nt: TGTGCCAGCAGTCTCACCAGGGGTTCACCCCTCCACTTT; cdr3_aa: CASSLTRGSPLHF
clone_size: -; j_call: TRBJ1-2; d_call: -; v_call: TRBV10-2; cdr3_nt: TGCGCCAGCAGTGTAAAAAGGGGAGTCGGCTACACCTTC; cdr3_aa: CASSVKRGVGYTF
clone_size: once; j_call: TRBJ1-4; d_call: -; v_call: TRBV5-1; cdr3_nt: TGCGCCAGCAGCTTGGCCCTAACGGGAGGGCGGGGTGAAAAACTGTTTTTT; cdr3_aa: CASSLALTGGRGEKLFF
clone_size: -; j_call: TRBJ1-2; d_call: -; v_call: TRBV5-4; cdr3_nt: TGTGCCAGCAGCTCTATAGCAGGAGGGAACTATGGCTACACCTTC; cdr3_aa: CASSSIAGGNYGYTF
clone_size: -; j_call: TRBJ1-2; d_call: -; v_call: TRBV7-9; cdr3_nt: TGTGCCAGCAGCTTAGGGGCATCAGGCGCCGGCTACACCTTC; cdr3_aa: CASSLGASGAGYTF
clone_size: -; j_call: TRBJ2-1; d_call: -; v_call: TRBV30; cdr3_nt: TGTGCCTGGAGTGTCGGAATGGCTAATGAGCAGTTCTTC; cdr3_aa: CAWSVGMANEQFF
clone_size: -; j_call: TRBJ2-5; d_call: TRBD2; v_call: TRBV7-3; cdr3_nt: TGTGCCAGCAGCCCCGCGGAGGAGCGGGGCCGTCAGTACTTC; cdr3_aa: CASSPAEERGRQYF
clone_size: -; j_call: TRBJ2-7; d_call: -; v_call: TRBV25-1; cdr3_nt: TGTGCCAGCAGTGAATATAAAGGCACTGACGCTTTAGGGGAGCAGTACTTC; cdr3_aa: CASSEYKGTDALGEQYF
clone_size: -; j_call: TRBJ2-1; d_call: TRBD1; v_call: TRBV7-2; cdr3_nt: TGTGCCAGCAGCCCCCAGGACAGGGCGAGAGAGCAGTTCTTC; cdr3_aa: CASSPQDRAREQFF
clone_size: once; j_call: TRBJ1-2; d_call: -; v_call: TRBV5-1; cdr3_nt: TGCGCCAGCACCCCGACAGCCTCTAACTATGGCTACACCTTC; cdr3_aa: CASTPTASNYGYTF
clone_size: -; j_call: TRBJ1-2; d_call: TRBD1; v_call: TRBV14; cdr3_nt: TGTGCCAGCAGCCGGACAGGGGCACGGGTCGGCTATGGCTACACCTTC; cdr3_aa: CASSRTGARVGYGYTF
clone_size: -; j_call: TRBJ2-1; d_call: -; v_call: TRBV5-1; cdr3_nt: TGCGCCAGCAGCTTGACAGGGCCACCCTACAATGAGCAGTTCTTC; cdr3_aa: CASSLTGPPYNEQFF
clone_size: few; j_call: TRBJ1-4; d_call: -; v_call: TRBV2; cdr3_nt: TGTGCCAGCAAGGATGCAACTAATGAAAAACTGTTTTTT; cdr3_aa: CASKDATNEKLFF
clone_size: -; j_call: TRBJ1-2; d_call: -; v_call: TRBV5-4; cdr3_nt: TGTGCCAGCAGCCTCCGGGACGGATCCTATGGCTACACCTTC; cdr3_aa: CASSLRDGSYGYTF
clone_size: -; j_call: TRBJ2-1; d_call: -; v_call: TRBV9; cdr3_nt: TGTGCCAGCAGCAACCGGGCCCAGAACAATGAGCAGTTCTTC; cdr3_aa: CASSNRAQNNEQFF
clone_size: -; j_call: TRBJ2-7; d_call: TRBD1; v_call: TRBV5-1; cdr3_nt: TGCGCCAGCAGCCACGGACAGGGGGCCTACGAGCAGTACTTC; cdr3_aa: CASSHGQGAYEQYF